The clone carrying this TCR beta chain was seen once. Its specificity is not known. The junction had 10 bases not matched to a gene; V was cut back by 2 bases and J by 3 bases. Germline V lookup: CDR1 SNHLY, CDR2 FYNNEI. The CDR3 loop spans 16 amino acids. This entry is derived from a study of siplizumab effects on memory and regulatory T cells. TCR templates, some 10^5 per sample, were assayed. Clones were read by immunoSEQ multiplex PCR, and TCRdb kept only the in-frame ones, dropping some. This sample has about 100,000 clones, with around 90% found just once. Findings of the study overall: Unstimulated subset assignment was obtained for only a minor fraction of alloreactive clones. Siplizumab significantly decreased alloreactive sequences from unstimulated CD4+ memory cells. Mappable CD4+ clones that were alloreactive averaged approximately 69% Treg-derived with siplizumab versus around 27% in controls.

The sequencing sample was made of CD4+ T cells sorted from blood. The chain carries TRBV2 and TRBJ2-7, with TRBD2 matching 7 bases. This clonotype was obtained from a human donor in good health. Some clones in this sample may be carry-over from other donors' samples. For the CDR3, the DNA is TGTGCCAGCAGTGAACTAGCGCGGGAGATGGTCTACGAGCAGTACTTC. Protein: CASSELAREMVYEQYF.